The 18 T cell receptor beta chains below all came from one sample that was sequenced in a study of T cell changes during pregnancy in multiple sclerosis. TCRdb's table, derived via immunoSEQ multiplex PCR, lists solely in-frame clones and lacks some. The data contain about 84,000 clones, around 94% of them seen just once; the ten biggest clones take up about 0.99%. The sample here was peripheral blood, taken in the second trimester of pregnancy. These receptors were collected from a female donor in good health, enrolled as a control in a pregnancy study.

The J gene is TRBJ2-7, the V gene TRBV27; D remains ambiguous. Trimming cost V 2 bases and J 0 bases, with 8 bases left between them. Germline CDR1 is MNHEY and CDR2 is SMNVEV (reference sequence). The length of the CDR3 is 14 residues. CDR3 residues: CASSLSSRSYEQYF. CDR3 nucleotides: TGTGCCAGCAGTTTAAGCTCACGCTCCTACGAGCAGTACTTC.

This chain uses TRBV7-8 with TRBJ2-3; 11 bases agree with TRBD2. V shed 5 bases and J 3 bases; nucleotides not matched to a gene: 4. The CDR3 is 15 amino acids. The germline V gene encodes CDR1 SGHVS and CDR2 FQNEAQ. The CDR3 protein is CASSLLAGETDTQYF. In nucleotides, the CDR3 is TGTGCCAGCAGCCTACTAGCGGGAGAGACAGATACGCAGTATTTT.

The chain joins TRBV5-1 to TRBJ2-1; 13 bases fit TRBD2. J was trimmed by 7 bases and V by 4 bases; bases with no gene match: 11. CDR3 length equals 17 residues. Germline CDR1 SGHRS, CDR2 YFSETQ. The CDR3 protein is CASSEGLAGKRQNEQFF. The CDR3, as DNA: TGCGCCAGCAGCGAGGGACTAGCGGGAAAGCGTCAGAATGAGCAGTTCTTC.

The chain recombines TRBV27 with TRBJ2-1; the match to TRBD2 covers 11 bases. The CDR3 covers 18 residues. V was pared by 0 bases and J by 7 bases, with 11 bases of the junction left unmatched. The V gene's germline CDR1 is MNHEY and CDR2 SMNVEV (reference sequence). The CDR3 loop reads CASSLSPFLAGGMNEQFF. In DNA, the CDR3 is TGTGCCAGCAGTTTATCCCCATTTCTAGCGGGAGGAATGAATGAGCAGTTCTTC.

V gene TRBV27 combines with J gene TRBJ1-1, with D possibly TRBD1 on 6 matching bases. The V gene's germline CDR1 is MNHEY and CDR2 SMNVEV (reference sequence). This CDR3 spans 16 amino acids. V was cut by 3 bases and J by 4 bases, with 18 bases left in between. The CDR3: CASSLGRRGGITEAFF. CDR3 bases: TGTGCCAGCAGTTTGGGGAGGAGGGGGGGGATCACTGAAGCTTTCTTT.

The chain's CDR3 is CASSLESTHGGYTF. The DNA for the CDR3 is TGCGCCAGCAGCTTGGAGTCGACACACGGTGGCTACACCTTC. The chain links TRBV5-1 to TRBJ1-2; D unclear. Germline assignment: CDR1 SGHRS and CDR2 YFSETQ. V lost 0 bases, J lost 7 bases, and 13 bases lay in between. CDR3 length: 14 amino acids.

The chain couples TRBV2 to TRBJ2-5; 8 bases are shared with TRBD1. The length of the CDR3 is 14 residues. Trimming cost V 7 bases and J 2 bases; bases outside gene matches: 6. Germline assignment: CDR1 SNHLY and CDR2 FYNNEI. Here the CDR3 reads CASTGTGSQETQYF. CDR3 DNA: TGTGCCAGCACCGGGACAGGTTCACAAGAGACCCAGTACTTC. Supplemented by reference TRBV2 and TRBJ2-5, the full variable domain reads EPEVTQTPSHQVTQMGQEVILRCVPISNHLYFYWYRQILGQKVEFLVSFYNNEISEKSEIFDDQFSVERPDGSNFTLKIRSTKLEDSAMYFCASTGTGSQETQYFGPGTRLLVL.

This rearrangement joins TRBV18 to TRBJ2-3; D uncertain. Per the germline V gene, CDR1 is KGHSH and CDR2 is LQKENI. Between the trimmed V and J ends, which lost 0 bases and 3 bases, there was a span of 7 bases. The CDR3 runs to 14 residues. Here the CDR3 DNA reads TGTGCCAGCTCACCACCCTTCAGGACAGATACGCAGTATTTT. It codes for CASSPPFRTDTQYF.

The chain joins TRBV6-6 to TRBJ2-3; 8 bases fit TRBD2. The CDR3 runs 14 residues. Germline loops: CDR1 MNHNY, CDR2 SVGAGI (reference sequence). With V trimmed by 2 bases and J by 5 bases, 3 bases remained unmatched. CDR3 amino acids: CASSYIRGGDTQYF. CDR3 nucleotide sequence: TGTGCCAGCAGTTACATACGGGGGGGAGATACGCAGTATTTT.

The sample holds one count of this clone. The chain combines TRBV9 with TRBJ2-1; 12 bases map to TRBD2. CDR1 is SGDLS and CDR2 is YYNGEE in the germline V gene. The V segment lost 0 bases and the J segment 8 bases; nucleotides outside the gene matches: 9. The CDR3 is 17 amino acids. CDR3 sequence: CASSVGGLAGGFDEQFF. The CDR3, as DNA: TGTGCCAGCAGCGTAGGAGGCCTAGCGGGAGGGTTTGATGAGCAGTTCTTC. Supplemented by reference TRBV9 and TRBJ2-1, the full variable domain reads DSGVTQTPKHLITATGQRVTLRCSPRSGDLSVYWYQQSLDQGLQFLIQYYNGEERAKGNILERFSAQQFPDLHSELNLSSLELGDSALYFCASSVGGLAGGFDEQFFGPGTRLTVL.

This chain links TRBV5-1 with TRBJ1-5; 10 bases map to TRBD1. Germline values: CDR1 SGHRS, CDR2 YFSETQ. V lost 1 base to trimming and J lost 6 bases; unmatched junction nucleotides: 7. The CDR3 contains 16 residues. The CDR3 nucleotides read TGCGCCAGCAGCTTGTCGGGACAGGGGTCTGGTCAGCCCCAGCATTTT. Encoded protein: CASSLSGQGSGQPQHF.

This chain links TRBV15 with TRBJ2-1, with 8 bases matching TRBD2. Trimming took 1 base from V and 7 from J; bases not matched to a gene: 15. The CDR3 is made up of 18 amino acids. CDR1 and CDR2 (germline): LNHNV, YYDKDF (reference sequence). As DNA, the CDR3 is TGTGCCACCAGCAGAGTCGAACCTAAGCGGGAGATTGAGAATGAGCAGTTCTTC. This translates into CATSRVEPKREIENEQFF. Drawing the rest from reference TRBV15 and TRBJ2-1, the complete variable domain is DAMVIQNPRYQVTQFGKPVTLSCSQTLNHNVMYWYQQKSSQAPKLLFHYYDKDFNNEADTPDNFQSRRPNTSFCFLDIRSPGLGDTAMYLCATSRVEPKREIENEQFFGPGTRLTVL.

This clone was recorded once. The V and J genes are TRBV2 and TRBJ1-4, with D perhaps TRBD1 (6 bases). Germline lookup yields CDR1 SNHLY and CDR2 FYNNEI. V was shortened by 5 bases and J by 8 bases, with 12 bases between the two germline ends. The CDR3 has 13 residues. The CDR3 DNA follows: TGTGCCAGCAGTCCGGACAGTACCGAAAAACTGTTTTTT. The encoded protein is CASSPDSTEKLFF.

In this sample, this clone turned up once. The rearrangement links TRBV7-7 to TRBJ2-2; 8 bases agree with TRBD1. Germline V gene lookup returns CDR1 SSHAT and CDR2 FNYEAQ (reference sequence). This CDR3 is built from 15 residues. The ends lost 4 bases at V and 2 bases at J; junction bases unmatched: 3. In DNA form, the CDR3 reads TGTGCCAGCAGCTCCGGACAGGGAAACACCGGGGAGCTGTTTTTT. Protein product: CASSSGQGNTGELFF. The complete variable domain, with remaining parts taken from reference TRBV7-7 and TRBJ2-2, reads GAGVSQSPRYKVTKRGQDVTLRCDPISSHATLYWYQQALGQGPEFLTYFNYEAQPDKSGLPSDRFSAERPEGSISTLTIQRTEQRDSAMYRCASSSGQGNTGELFFGEGSRLTVL.

The chain links TRBV7-2 to TRBJ1-5, with a weak D call TRBD1 (5 bases). The CDR3 length is 14 residues. Germline loops: CDR1 SGHTA, CDR2 FQGNSA. V lost 9 bases, J lost 2 bases, and 14 bases lay in between. CDR3 DNA sequence: TGTGCCAGTGGGACTGGGGAAGGCAATCAGCCCCAGCATTTT. Protein: CASGTGEGNQPQHF.

This chain joins TRBV5-1 and TRBJ2-7, with 9 bases matching TRBD1. After removal of 3 bases from V and 3 bases from J, the junction contained 4 bases not matched to a gene. Germline CDR1 SGHRS, CDR2 YFSETQ. CDR3 length: 14 amino acids. CDR3 sequence: CASSSRTGDYEQYF. DNA for the CDR3: TGCGCCAGCAGCTCCCGGACAGGGGACTACGAGCAGTACTTC.

This clone has a handful of counts. The chain uses TRBV11-3 and TRBJ2-7; perhaps TRBD1 as D (6 bases). V shed 6 bases and J shed 5 bases, with 23 bases lying between them. Per germline, CDR1 SGHNT and CDR2 YENEEA. The CDR3 has 16 residues. The CDR3 DNA reads as TGTGCCAGCAGTTTGGGGGCCGCTCAGGCGTTCAACGAGCAGTACTTC. Amino acid sequence: CASSLGAAQAFNEQYF.

This chain connects TRBV11-2 to TRBJ2-7, with TRBD2 matching over 14 bases. Germline values: CDR1 SGHAT, CDR2 FQNNGV. This CDR3 has 17 amino acids. The J segment lost 9 bases and the V segment lost 5 bases, leaving 15 bases of the junction unmatched. CDR3 protein: CASSPTGTSGSHSGQYF. The CDR3 coding sequence is TGTGCCAGCAGCCCCACCGGGACTAGCGGGAGCCATTCGGGGCAGTACTTC. Complete variable domain (other parts from reference TRBV11-2 and TRBJ2-7): EAGVAQSPRYKIIEKRQSVAFWCNPISGHATLYWYQQILGQGPKLLIQFQNNGVVDDSQLPKDRFSAERLKGVDSTLKIQPAKLEDSAVYLCASSPTGTSGSHSGQYFGPGTRLTVT.